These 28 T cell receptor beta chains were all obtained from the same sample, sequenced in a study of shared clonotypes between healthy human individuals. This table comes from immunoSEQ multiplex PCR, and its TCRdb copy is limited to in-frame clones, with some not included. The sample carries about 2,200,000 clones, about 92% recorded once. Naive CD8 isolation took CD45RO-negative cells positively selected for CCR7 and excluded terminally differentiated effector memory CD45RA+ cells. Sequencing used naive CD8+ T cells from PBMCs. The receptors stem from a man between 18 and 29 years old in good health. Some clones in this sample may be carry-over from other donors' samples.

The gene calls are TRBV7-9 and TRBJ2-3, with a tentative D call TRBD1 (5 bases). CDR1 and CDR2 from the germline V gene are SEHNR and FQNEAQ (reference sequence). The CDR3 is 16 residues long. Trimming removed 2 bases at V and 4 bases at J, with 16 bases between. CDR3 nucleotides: TGTGCCAGCAGCTTACCTGGTCAGGGTTATTCAGATACGCAGTATTTT. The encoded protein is CASSLPGQGYSDTQYF.

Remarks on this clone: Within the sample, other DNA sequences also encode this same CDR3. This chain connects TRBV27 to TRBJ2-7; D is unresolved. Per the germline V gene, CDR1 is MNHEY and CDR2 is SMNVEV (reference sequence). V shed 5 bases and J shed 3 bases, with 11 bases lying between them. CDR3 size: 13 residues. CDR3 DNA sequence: TGTGCCAGCAGTCTCGGACGGAACTACGAGCAGTACTTC. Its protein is CASSLGRNYEQYF.

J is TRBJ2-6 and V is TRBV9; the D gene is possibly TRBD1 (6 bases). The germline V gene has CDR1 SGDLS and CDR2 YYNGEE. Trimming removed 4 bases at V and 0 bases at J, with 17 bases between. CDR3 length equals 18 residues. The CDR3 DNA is TGTGCCAGCAGCCAGACAGGCTCAGCAGGCTCTGGGGCCAACGTCCTGACTTTC. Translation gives CASSQTGSAGSGANVLTF.

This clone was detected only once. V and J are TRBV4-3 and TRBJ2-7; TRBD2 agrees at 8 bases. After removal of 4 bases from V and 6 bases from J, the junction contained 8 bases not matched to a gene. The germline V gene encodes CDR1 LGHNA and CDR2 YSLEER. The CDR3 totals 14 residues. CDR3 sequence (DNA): TGCGCCAGCAGCCCATCTGGACTAGCAGGCGAGCAGTACTTC. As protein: CASSPSGLAGEQYF.

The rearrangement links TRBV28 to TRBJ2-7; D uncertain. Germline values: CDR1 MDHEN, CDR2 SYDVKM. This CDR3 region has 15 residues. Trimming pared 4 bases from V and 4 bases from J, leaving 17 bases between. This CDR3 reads CASSSADGSGYEQYF. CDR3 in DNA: TGTGCCAGCAGTTCCGCTGACGGCTCCGGATACGAGCAGTACTTC.

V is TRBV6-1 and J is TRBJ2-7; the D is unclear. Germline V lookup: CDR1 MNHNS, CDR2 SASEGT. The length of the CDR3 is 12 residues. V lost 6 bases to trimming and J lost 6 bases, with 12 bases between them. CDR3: CASRLGQLEQYF. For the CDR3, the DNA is TGTGCCAGCAGATTAGGCCAGCTCGAGCAGTACTTC.

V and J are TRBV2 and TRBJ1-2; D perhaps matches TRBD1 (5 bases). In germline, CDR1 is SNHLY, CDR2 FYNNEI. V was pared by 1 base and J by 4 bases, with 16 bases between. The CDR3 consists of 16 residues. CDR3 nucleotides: TGTGCCAGCAGTGAAGGCTTTGCGGGGGTAGGCTATGGCTACACCTTC. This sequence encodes CASSEGFAGVGYGYTF.

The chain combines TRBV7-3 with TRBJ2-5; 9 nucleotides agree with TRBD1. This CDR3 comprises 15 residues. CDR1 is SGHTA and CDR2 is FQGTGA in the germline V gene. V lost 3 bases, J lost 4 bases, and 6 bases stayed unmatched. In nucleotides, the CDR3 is TGTGCCAGCAGCTTCACAGGGGGCCAAGGAGAGACCCAGTACTTC. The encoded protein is CASSFTGGQGETQYF.

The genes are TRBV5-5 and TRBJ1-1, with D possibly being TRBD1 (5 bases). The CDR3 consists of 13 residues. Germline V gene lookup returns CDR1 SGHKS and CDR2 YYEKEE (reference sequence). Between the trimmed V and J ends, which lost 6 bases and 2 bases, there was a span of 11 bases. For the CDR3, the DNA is TGTGCCAGCACCCGGGGGTTAAACACTGAAGCTTTCTTT. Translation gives CASTRGLNTEAFF.

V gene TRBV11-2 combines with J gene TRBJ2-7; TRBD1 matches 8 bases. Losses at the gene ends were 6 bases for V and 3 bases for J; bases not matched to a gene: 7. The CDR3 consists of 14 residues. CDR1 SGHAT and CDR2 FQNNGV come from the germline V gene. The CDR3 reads CASRPRDRLYEQYF. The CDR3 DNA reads TGTGCCAGCAGACCCCGGGACAGGCTCTACGAGCAGTACTTC. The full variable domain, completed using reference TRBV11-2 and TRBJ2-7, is EAGVAQSPRYKIIEKRQSVAFWCNPISGHATLYWYQQILGQGPKLLIQFQNNGVVDDSQLPKDRFSAERLKGVDSTLKIQPAKLEDSAVYLCASRPRDRLYEQYFGPGTRLTVT.

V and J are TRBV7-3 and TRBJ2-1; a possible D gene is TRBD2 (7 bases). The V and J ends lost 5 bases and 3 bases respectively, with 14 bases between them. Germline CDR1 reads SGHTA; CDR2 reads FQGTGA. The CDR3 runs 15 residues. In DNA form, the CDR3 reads TGTGCCAGCAGCACCTCCGGGGGGCTCTACAATGAGCAGTTCTTC. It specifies CASSTSGGLYNEQFF.

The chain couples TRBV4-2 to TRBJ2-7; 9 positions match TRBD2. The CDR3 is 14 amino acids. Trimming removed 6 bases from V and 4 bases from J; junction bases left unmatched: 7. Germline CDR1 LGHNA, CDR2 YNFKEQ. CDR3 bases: TGTGCCAGCAGTGCCGGGACTAGCAGTTACGAGCAGTACTTC. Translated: CASSAGTSSYEQYF.

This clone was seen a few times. CDR3 nucleotide sequence: TGCGCCAGCAGCTTGGGGACAGGCAGGAACTATGGCTACACCTTC. Its translation is CASSLGTGRNYGYTF. V and J are TRBV5-1 and TRBJ1-2; TRBD1 aligns across 7 bases. V lost 0 bases to trimming and J lost 2 bases; unmatched junction nucleotides: 4. Germline assignment: CDR1 SGHRS and CDR2 YFSETQ. CDR3 size: 15 residues.

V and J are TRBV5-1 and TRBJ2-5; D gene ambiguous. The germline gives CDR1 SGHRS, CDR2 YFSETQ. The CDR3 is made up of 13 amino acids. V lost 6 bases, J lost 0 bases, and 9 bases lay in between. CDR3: CASTSLYQETQYF. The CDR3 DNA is TGCGCCAGCACATCTCTCTACCAAGAGACCCAGTACTTC.

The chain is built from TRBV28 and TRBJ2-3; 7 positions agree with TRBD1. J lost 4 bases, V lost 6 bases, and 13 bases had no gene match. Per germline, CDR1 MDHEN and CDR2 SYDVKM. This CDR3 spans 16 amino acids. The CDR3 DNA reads TGTGCCAGCAGCAGTTTCCGACAGGGTTTATCAGATACGCAGTATTTT. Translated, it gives CASSSFRQGLSDTQYF.

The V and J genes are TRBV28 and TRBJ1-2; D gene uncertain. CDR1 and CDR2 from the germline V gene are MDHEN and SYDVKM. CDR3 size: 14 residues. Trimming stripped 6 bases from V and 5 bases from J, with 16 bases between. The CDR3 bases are TGTGCCAGCAGGGTAGCGTCGGCTTCGTATGGCTACACCTTC. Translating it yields CASRVASASYGYTF.

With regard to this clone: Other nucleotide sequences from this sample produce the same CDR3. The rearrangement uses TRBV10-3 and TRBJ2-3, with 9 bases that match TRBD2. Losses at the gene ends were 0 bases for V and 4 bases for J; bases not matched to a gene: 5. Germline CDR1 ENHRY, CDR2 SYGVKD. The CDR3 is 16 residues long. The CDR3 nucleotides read TGTGCCATCAGTGAGTCATTAGCGGGGGAATCAGATACGCAGTATTTT. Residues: CAISESLAGESDTQYF.

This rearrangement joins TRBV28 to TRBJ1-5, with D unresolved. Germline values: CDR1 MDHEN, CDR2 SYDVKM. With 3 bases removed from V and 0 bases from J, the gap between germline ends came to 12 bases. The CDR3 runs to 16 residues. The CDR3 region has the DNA TGTGCCAGCAGTTTTCGCAGAGCGTATAGCAATCAGCCCCAGCATTTT. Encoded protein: CASSFRRAYSNQPQHF.

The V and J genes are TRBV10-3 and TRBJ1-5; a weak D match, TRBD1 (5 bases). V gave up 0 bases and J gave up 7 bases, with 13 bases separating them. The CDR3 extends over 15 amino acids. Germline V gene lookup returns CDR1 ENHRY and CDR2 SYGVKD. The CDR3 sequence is CAISESPGLVQPQHF. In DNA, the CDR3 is TGTGCCATCAGTGAGTCGCCAGGGTTAGTCCAGCCCCAGCATTTT.

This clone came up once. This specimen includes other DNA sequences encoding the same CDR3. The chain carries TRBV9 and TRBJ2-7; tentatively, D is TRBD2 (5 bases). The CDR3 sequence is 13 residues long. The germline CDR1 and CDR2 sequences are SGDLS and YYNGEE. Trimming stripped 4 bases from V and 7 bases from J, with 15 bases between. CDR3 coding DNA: TGTGCCAGCAGCCCGCGAGGGAGTAGTGAGCAGTACTTC. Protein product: CASSPRGSSEQYF.

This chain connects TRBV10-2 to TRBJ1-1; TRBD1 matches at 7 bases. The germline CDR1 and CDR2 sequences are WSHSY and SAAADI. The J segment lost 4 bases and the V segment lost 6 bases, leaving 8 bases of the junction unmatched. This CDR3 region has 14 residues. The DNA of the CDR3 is TGCGCCAGCAGCGAGACAGGGTTATTCACTGAAGCTTTCTTT. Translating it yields CASSETGLFTEAFF.

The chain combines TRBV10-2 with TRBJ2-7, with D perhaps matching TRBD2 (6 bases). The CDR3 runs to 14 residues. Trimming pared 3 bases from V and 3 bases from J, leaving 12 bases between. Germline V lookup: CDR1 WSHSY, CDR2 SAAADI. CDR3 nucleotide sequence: TGCGCCAGCAGTGATGGGAGGTCGGGCTACGAGCAGTACTTC. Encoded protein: CASSDGRSGYEQYF.

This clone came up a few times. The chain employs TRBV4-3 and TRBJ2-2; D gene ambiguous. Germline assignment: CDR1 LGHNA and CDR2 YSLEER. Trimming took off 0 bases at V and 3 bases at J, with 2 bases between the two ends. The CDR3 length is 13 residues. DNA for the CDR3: TGCGCCAGCAGCCAAGACTACACCGGGGAGCTGTTTTTT. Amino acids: CASSQDYTGELFF.

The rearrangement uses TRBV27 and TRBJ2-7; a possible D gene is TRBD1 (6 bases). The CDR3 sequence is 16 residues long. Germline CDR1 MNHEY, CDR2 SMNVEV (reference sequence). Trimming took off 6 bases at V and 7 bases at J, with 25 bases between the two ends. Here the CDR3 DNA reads TGTGCCAGCAGCAACCCCCGGGACAATAGTCTGGGGGAGCAGTACTTC. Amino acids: CASSNPRDNSLGEQYF.

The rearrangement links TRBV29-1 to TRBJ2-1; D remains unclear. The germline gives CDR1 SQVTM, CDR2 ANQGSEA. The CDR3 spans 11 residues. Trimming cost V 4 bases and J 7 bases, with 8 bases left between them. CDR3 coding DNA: TGCAGCGTTGTGGAACAGAATGAGCAGTTCTTC. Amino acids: CSVVEQNEQFF.

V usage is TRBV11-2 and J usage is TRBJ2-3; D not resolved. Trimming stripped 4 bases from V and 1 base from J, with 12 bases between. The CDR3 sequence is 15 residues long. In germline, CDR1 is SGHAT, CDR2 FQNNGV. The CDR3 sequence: CASSSLRGGTDTQYF. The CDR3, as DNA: TGTGCCAGCAGCTCCCTTAGAGGTGGCACAGATACGCAGTATTTT.

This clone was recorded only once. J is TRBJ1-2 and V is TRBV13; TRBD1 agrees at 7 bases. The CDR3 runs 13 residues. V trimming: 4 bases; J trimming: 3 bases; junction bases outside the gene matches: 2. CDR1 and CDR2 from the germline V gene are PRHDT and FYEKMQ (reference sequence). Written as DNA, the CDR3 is TGTGCCAGCAGCTCTACAGGGGACTATGGCTACACCTTC. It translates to CASSSTGDYGYTF.

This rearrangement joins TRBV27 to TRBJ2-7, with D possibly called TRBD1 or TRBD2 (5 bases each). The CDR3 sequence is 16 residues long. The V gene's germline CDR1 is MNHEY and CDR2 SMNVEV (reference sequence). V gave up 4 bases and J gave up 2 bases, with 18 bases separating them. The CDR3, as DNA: TGTGCCAGCAGTTCATATCCCCGTGGGGGTGCCTACGAGCAGTACTTC. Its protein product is CASSSYPRGGAYEQYF.